This passage covers 24 T cell receptor beta chains from one sample sequenced in a study of control samples from healthy donors and cancer patients. Produced via immunoSEQ multiplex PCR; TCRdb's table is partial and in-frame only. The sample records 140,000 or so clones, about 90% being singletons. The sample consisted of blood. These receptors came from a man younger than 40 in good health.

This clone was picked up one time. The chain recombines TRBV13 with TRBJ1-1, with D hard to call. From germline, CDR1 is PRHDT and CDR2 FYEKMQ (reference sequence). CDR3 length equals 14 residues. Trimming stripped 4 bases from V and 3 bases from J, with 12 bases between. As DNA, the CDR3 is TGTGCCAGCAGCTCCGAGGACGGAGACACTGAAGCTTTCTTT. This sequence encodes CASSSEDGDTEAFF.

The chain combines TRBV7-8 with TRBJ1-4; D might be TRBD1 (6 bases). Per germline, CDR1 SGHVS and CDR2 FQNEAQ. CDR3 length equals 14 residues. The V and J ends lost 1 base and 8 bases respectively, with 11 bases between them. CDR3 loop: CASSLVPGEEKLFF. The DNA of the CDR3 is TGTGCCAGCAGCTTAGTACCAGGGGAAGAAAAACTGTTTTTT.

The gene calls are TRBV9 and TRBJ2-7, with 7 positions matching TRBD1. Germline trimming cut 0 bases from V and 4 bases from J; bases unmatched to any gene: 7. CDR1 is SGDLS, CDR2 YYNGEE, per germline. The CDR3 totals 15 residues. The CDR3 bases are TGTGCCAGCAGCGTAGGCTCGACAGGGTTGTACGAGCAGTACTTC. Protein: CASSVGSTGLYEQYF.

In this sample, this clone turned up once. This rearrangement joins TRBV29-1 to TRBJ2-2; TRBD1 agrees at 9 bases. CDR1 and CDR2 (germline): SQVTM, ANQGSEA. This CDR3 contains 14 residues. V trimming: 3 bases; J trimming: 7 bases; junction bases outside the gene matches: 6. CDR3 protein: CSVDGTGQVGELFF. In DNA, the CDR3 is TGCAGCGTTGACGGGACAGGGCAGGTCGGGGAGCTGTTTTTT.

This sequence joins TRBV28 and TRBJ1-2; 9 bases match TRBD1. The germline gives CDR1 MDHEN, CDR2 SYDVKM. This CDR3 spans 18 amino acids. The J segment lost 2 bases and the V segment lost 6 bases, leaving 16 bases of the junction unmatched. The CDR3 sequence is CASRNGGVGTGRNYGYTF. The CDR3 bases are TGTGCCAGCAGAAACGGAGGGGTGGGGACAGGGAGAAACTATGGCTACACCTTC.

The rearrangement links TRBV30 to TRBJ2-5; 11 nucleotides agree with TRBD2. The CDR3 is 14 residues long. The germline CDR1 and CDR2 sequences are GTSNPN and SVGIG (reference sequence). Trimming at V came to 2 bases and at J to 5 bases, leaving 4 bases not matched to a gene. This CDR3 reads CAWSTSGGTETQYF. As DNA, the CDR3 is TGTGCCTGGAGTACTAGCGGGGGAACGGAGACCCAGTACTTC.

The V gene is TRBV18, the J gene TRBJ2-1, with no clear D. Trimming took off 4 bases at V and 5 bases at J, with 12 bases between the two ends. Germline CDR1 and CDR2: KGHSH and LQKENI. The CDR3 spans 14 residues. The CDR3 nucleotides read TGTGCCAGCTCACTTTTCGACCGGGACAATGAGCAGTTCTTC. It specifies CASSLFDRDNEQFF. The variable domain in full, with the rest retrieved from reference TRBV18 and TRBJ2-1, is NAGVMQNPRHLVRRRGQEARLRCSPMKGHSHVYWYRQLPEEGLKFMVYLQKENIIDESGMPKERFSAEFPKEGPSILRIQQVVRGDSAAYFCASSLFDRDNEQFFGPGTRLTVL.

The rearrangement links TRBV6-5 to TRBJ1-5, with D tentatively TRBD1 (6 bases). Germline V gene lookup returns CDR1 MNHEY and CDR2 SVGAGI. This CDR3 comprises 14 residues. Deletions cut 3 bases from V and 7 bases from J, with 13 bases between. Written as DNA, the CDR3 is TGTGCCAGCAGTTATATGGGGGGCGGACAGCCCCAGCATTTT. Translating it yields CASSYMGGGQPQHF.

Worth noting for this clone: Distinct nucleotide sequences in the sample also encode this CDR3. The chain joins TRBV5-6 to TRBJ1-6; 8 nucleotides match TRBD1. Germline lookup yields CDR1 SGHDT and CDR2 YYEEEE. CDR3 length equals 15 residues. V dropped 4 bases and J dropped 7; count of bases not matched to a gene: 7. CDR3: CASSLWTGKNSPLHF. CDR3 DNA sequence: TGTGCCAGCAGCCTGTGGACAGGGAAAAATTCACCCCTCCACTTT.

V usage is TRBV5-1 and J usage is TRBJ1-1; D remains ambiguous. The CDR3 has 12 residues. Germline V gene data show CDR1 as SGHRS and CDR2 as YFSETQ. Deletions cut 4 bases from V and 3 bases from J, with 7 bases between. The CDR3 DNA reads TGCGCCAGCAGCCCCGGGTACACTGAAGCTTTCTTT. It yields the protein CASSPGYTEAFF. Combining the CDR3 with reference TRBV5-1 and TRBJ1-1 gives the whole variable domain KAGVTQTPRYLIKTRGQQVTLSCSPISGHRSVSWYQQTPGQGLQFLFEYFSETQRNKGNFPGRFSGRQFSNSRSEMNVSTLELGDSALYLCASSPGYTEAFFGQGTRLTVV.

This clone has only a few counts. The chain combines TRBV5-6 with TRBJ2-1; D gene uncertain. Per the germline V gene, CDR1 is SGHDT and CDR2 is YYEEEE. The CDR3 has 16 residues. V gave up 2 bases and J gave up 5 bases, with 17 bases separating them. The CDR3 DNA reads as TGTGCCAGCAGCTTTAAGTTGTTTGTCAGAAACAATGAGCAGTTCTTC. Residues: CASSFKLFVRNNEQFF.

The J gene is TRBJ2-1, the V gene TRBV11-2; possibly TRBD1 for D (6 bases). With 4 bases removed from V and 4 bases from J, the gap between germline ends came to 14 bases. Germline CDR1 is SGHAT and CDR2 is FQNNGV. The CDR3 is made up of 15 amino acids. Written as DNA, the CDR3 is TGTGCCAGCAGCTCACAGGGCTCCTTGTACAATGAGCAGTTCTTC. Residues: CASSSQGSLYNEQFF. Supplemented by reference TRBV11-2 and TRBJ2-1, the full variable domain reads EAGVAQSPRYKIIEKRQSVAFWCNPISGHATLYWYQQILGQGPKLLIQFQNNGVVDDSQLPKDRFSAERLKGVDSTLKIQPAKLEDSAVYLCASSSQGSLYNEQFFGPGTRLTVL.

The chain carries TRBV12-3 or TRBV12-4 and TRBJ1-1; D not resolved. This CDR3 contains 13 residues. V was trimmed by 2 bases and J by 0 bases, leaving 4 bases between them. The CDR3 loop reads CASSLQLNTEAFF. The CDR3 DNA is TGTGCCAGCAGTTTACAGTTGAACACTGAAGCTTTCTTT.

The sample holds a few counts of this clone. The rearrangement uses TRBV28 and TRBJ1-5, with 7 positions matching TRBD1. The CDR3 is 16 amino acids. The trim removed 7 bases at V and 1 base at J, leaving 10 bases unmatched. Germline CDR1 is MDHEN and CDR2 is SYDVKM. The DNA of the CDR3 is TGTGCCAGCACCACTCCTTACAGGGGAAGCAATCAGCCCCAGCATTTT. Translated, it gives CASTTPYRGSNQPQHF.

V and J are TRBV6-6 and TRBJ1-2, with TRBD1 matching over 7 bases. V trimming: 7 bases; J trimming: 6 bases; junction bases outside the gene matches: 17. CDR1 is MNHNY and CDR2 is SVGAGI in the germline V gene (reference sequence). This CDR3 spans 16 amino acids. This CDR3 is CASNGGQRSQRDGYTF. The CDR3 DNA is TGTGCCAGCAACGGGGGACAGAGAAGCCAGAGGGATGGCTACACCTTC.

This clone came up once. The CDR3 DNA follows: TGTGCCAGCAGCGCGTGGGGCGGGGAGCTGTTTTTT. Residues: CASSAWGGELFF. This chain connects TRBV3-1 (or the pseudogene TRBV3-2) to TRBJ2-2; D is ambiguous. CDR1 and CDR2 (germline): LGHDT, YNNKEL (reference sequence). V was cut by 5 bases and J by 7 bases, with 8 bases left in between. The CDR3 is made up of 12 amino acids.

The chain employs TRBV27 and TRBJ1-1, with TRBD1 matching over 9 bases. J gave up 2 bases and V 8 bases, and 6 bases lay outside the gene matches. There are 14 residues in the CDR3. Germline lookup yields CDR1 MNHEY and CDR2 SMNVEV (reference sequence). The CDR3 protein is CASEKTGGNTEAFF. In DNA, the CDR3 is TGTGCCAGCGAAAAGACAGGGGGAAACACTGAAGCTTTCTTT.

The CDR3 nucleotides are TGCGCCAGCGGGGCGGGACAGTGGGATTCACCCCTCCACTTT. It translates to CASGAGQWDSPLHF. The chain combines TRBV5-1 with TRBJ1-6; the match to TRBD1 covers 7 bases. Trimming removed 7 bases from V and 8 bases from J; junction bases left unmatched: 9. This CDR3 contains 14 residues. Germline loops: CDR1 SGHRS, CDR2 YFSETQ. Supplemented by reference TRBV5-1 and TRBJ1-6, the full variable domain reads KAGVTQTPRYLIKTRGQQVTLSCSPISGHRSVSWYQQTPGQGLQFLFEYFSETQRNKGNFPGRFSGRQFSNSRSEMNVSTLELGDSALYLCASGAGQWDSPLHFGNGTRLTVT.

The rearrangement uses TRBV28 and TRBJ2-3; possible D gene TRBD2, 5 bases. The V and J ends lost 3 bases and 4 bases respectively, with 11 bases between them. Germline V gene data show CDR1 as MDHEN and CDR2 as SYDVKM. The CDR3 runs 14 residues. The CDR3 DNA follows: TGTGCCAGCAGTTTTAGTTCGAGGGCAGATACGCAGTATTTT. Translated, it gives CASSFSSRADTQYF.

CDR3 protein: CASSLQGGYNSPLHF. CDR3 bases: TGTGCCAGCAGCTTACAGGGGGGATATAATTCACCCCTCCACTTT. V is TRBV7-2 and J is TRBJ1-6; 7 bases are shared with TRBD1. The CDR3 runs to 15 residues. CDR1 is SGHTA, CDR2 FQGNSA, per germline. The V gene end was trimmed by 2 bases and the J gene end by 4 bases; junction bases not matched to a gene: 2.

This clone occurred once. The chain uses TRBV19 and TRBJ1-3; D gene ambiguous. V shed 6 bases and J shed 0 bases, with 6 bases lying between them. This CDR3 spans 13 amino acids. The germline V gene encodes CDR1 LNHDA and CDR2 SQIVND (reference sequence). In nucleotides, the CDR3 is TGTGCCAGTAGATTTAACTCTGGAAACACCATATATTTT. As protein: CASRFNSGNTIYF.

The V call is TRBV6-2 or TRBV6-3, the J call TRBJ2-3, with D unclear. The germline V and J ends were trimmed by 6 bases and 2 bases, with 15 bases remaining between them. Germline V gene data show CDR1 as MNHEY and CDR2 as SVGEGT. The CDR3 spans 15 residues. CDR3 in amino acids: CASSHGDRDTDTQYF. Written as DNA, the CDR3 is TGTGCCAGCAGCCATGGTGACCGAGACACAGATACGCAGTATTTT.

The J gene is TRBJ1-2, the V gene TRBV7-9, with 10 bases that match TRBD1. The CDR3 has 15 residues. Per germline, CDR1 SEHNR and CDR2 FQNEAQ (reference sequence). V shed 1 base, J shed 6 bases, and the junction held 5 bases outside the gene matches. CDR3 amino acids: CASSLGTGGTDGYTF. Here the CDR3 DNA reads TGTGCCAGCAGCTTAGGGACAGGGGGTACGGATGGCTACACCTTC.

The V call is TRBV7-6, the J call TRBJ2-7; 9 nucleotides agree with TRBD2. The V gene's germline CDR1 is SGHVS and CDR2 FNYEAQ. The length of the CDR3 is 16 residues. Germline trimming cut 5 bases from V and 0 bases from J; bases unmatched to any gene: 8. DNA of the CDR3: TGTGCCAGCAGCGACGTTAGCGGGGGAGACTCCTACGAGCAGTACTTC. Amino acids: CASSDVSGGDSYEQYF.